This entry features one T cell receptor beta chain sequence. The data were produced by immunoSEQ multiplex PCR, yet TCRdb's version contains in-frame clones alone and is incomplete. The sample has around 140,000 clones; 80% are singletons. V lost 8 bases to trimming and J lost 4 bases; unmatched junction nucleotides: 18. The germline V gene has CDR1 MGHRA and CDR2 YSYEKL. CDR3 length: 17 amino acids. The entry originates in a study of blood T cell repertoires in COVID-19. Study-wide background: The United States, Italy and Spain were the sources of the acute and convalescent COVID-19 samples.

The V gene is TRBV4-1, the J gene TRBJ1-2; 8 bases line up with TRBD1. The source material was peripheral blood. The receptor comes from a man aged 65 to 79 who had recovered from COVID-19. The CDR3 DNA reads TGCGCCAGCGGTCCGGGGACAGGCCTTCCTTCAGTCTATGGCTACACCTTC. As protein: CASGPGTGLPSVYGYTF.